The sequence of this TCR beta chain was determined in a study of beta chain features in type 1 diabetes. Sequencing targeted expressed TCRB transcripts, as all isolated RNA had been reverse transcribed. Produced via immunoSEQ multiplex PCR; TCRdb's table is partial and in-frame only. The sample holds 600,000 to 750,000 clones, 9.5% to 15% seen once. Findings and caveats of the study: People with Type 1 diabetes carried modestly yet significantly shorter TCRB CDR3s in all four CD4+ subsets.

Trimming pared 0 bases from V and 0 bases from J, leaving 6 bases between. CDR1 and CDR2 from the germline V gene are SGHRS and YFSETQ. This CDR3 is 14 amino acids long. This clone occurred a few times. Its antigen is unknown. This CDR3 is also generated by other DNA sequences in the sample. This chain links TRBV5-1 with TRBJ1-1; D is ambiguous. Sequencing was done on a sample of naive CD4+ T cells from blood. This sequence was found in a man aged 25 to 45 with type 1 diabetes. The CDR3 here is CASSLVGLNTEAFF. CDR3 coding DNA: TGCGCCAGCAGCTTGGTGGGCTTGAACACTGAAGCTTTCTTT.